The 18 T cell receptor beta chains below were found in one sample sequenced in a study of blood T cell repertoires in COVID-19. The protocol was immunoSEQ multiplex PCR, while the TCRdb copy is restricted to in-frame clones and leaves out a portion. The sample consists of approximately 160,000 clones, approximately 80% of them appearing once. Material: peripheral blood. Receptor source: a human donor in a cohort sampled during active COVID-19.

The CDR3 reads CASSYGTSSSTDTQYF. Written as DNA, the CDR3 is TGTGCCAGCAGCTATGGGACTAGCTCTAGCACAGATACGCAGTATTTT. The chain uses TRBV27 and TRBJ2-3, with 9 positions matching TRBD2. V was clipped by 6 bases and J by 0 bases; unmatched bases: 7. CDR3 size: 16 residues. Germline lookup yields CDR1 MNHEY and CDR2 SMNVEV (reference sequence).

CDR3 nucleotides: TGTGCCTGGAGTGTAGCGGGCAGCATGAGCTCCTACGAGCAGTACTTC. Translated: CAWSVAGSMSSYEQYF. The chain combines TRBV30 with TRBJ2-7; possible D gene TRBD2, 6 bases. This CDR3 contains 16 residues. Trimming took 0 bases from V and 0 from J, leaving 15 bases between them. CDR1 GTSNPN and CDR2 SVGIG come from the germline V gene (reference sequence).

CDR3 nucleotide sequence: TGTGCCAGCAGCTTGGGTCTCTCTGGGGCCAACGTCCTGACTTTC. Its translation: CASSLGLSGANVLTF. The chain couples TRBV5-4 to TRBJ2-6, with D hard to call. V was cut by 0 bases and J by 0 bases, with 4 bases left in between. Germline V gene lookup returns CDR1 SGHNT and CDR2 YYREEE (reference sequence). This CDR3 comprises 15 residues.

In its sample, this clone was seen a few times. This chain uses TRBV10-3 with TRBJ1-5; 7 nucleotides align to TRBD1. Trimming removed 7 bases from V and 7 bases from J; junction bases left unmatched: 7. From germline, CDR1 is ENHRY and CDR2 SYGVKD. CDR3 length: 13 amino acids. The CDR3 DNA is TGTGCCATCAACCGGGACAGAAGCCAGCCCCAGCATTTT. Translating gives CAINRDRSQPQHF.

For the CDR3, the DNA is TGCAGCGTTGAAGACGGTCCCCGACTAGCGGGAGGGTCCTACGAGCAGTACTTC. This gives the protein CSVEDGPRLAGGSYEQYF. The gene calls are TRBV29-1 and TRBJ2-7, with 14 positions matching TRBD2. Trimming removed 0 bases from V and 1 base from J; junction bases left unmatched: 8. The V gene's germline CDR1 is SQVTM and CDR2 ANQGSEA. CDR3 length: 18 amino acids.

The chain recombines TRBV24-1 with TRBJ2-5; D not resolved. CDR1 and CDR2 from the germline V gene are KGHDR and SFDVKD. Trimming cost V 4 bases and J 4 bases, with 12 bases left between them. CDR3 size: 14 residues. CDR3 nucleotides: TGTGCCACCAGTGACCCTGGAGTTGGAGAGACCCAGTACTTC. Translated, it gives CATSDPGVGETQYF.

V and J are TRBV4-3 and TRBJ1-4; a possible D gene is TRBD1 (6 bases). The germline V gene has CDR1 LGHNA and CDR2 YSLEER. Trimming shortened V by 0 bases and J by 8 bases, and 16 bases separated the two germline ends. This CDR3 region has 16 residues. CDR3: CASSQELGRGGEKLFF. The CDR3 bases are TGCGCCAGCAGCCAAGAGTTGGGCAGGGGTGGCGAAAAACTGTTTTTT.

V usage is TRBV29-1 and J usage is TRBJ2-5; D unresolved. The CDR3 is made up of 12 amino acids. Trimming stripped 4 bases from V and 1 base from J, with 7 bases between. Per the germline V gene, CDR1 is SQVTM and CDR2 is ANQGSEA. The CDR3 nucleotides read TGCAGCGTTGTCTCACTCCAAGAGACCCAGTACTTC. The encoded protein is CSVVSLQETQYF.

This rearrangement joins TRBV3-1 (or the pseudogene TRBV3-2) to TRBJ2-3; maybe TRBD2 (5 bases). This CDR3 has 16 residues. From germline, CDR1 is LGHDT and CDR2 YNNKEL (reference sequence). Trimming removed 4 bases at V and 4 bases at J, with 18 bases between. The DNA for the CDR3 is TGTGCCAGCAGCCGTCGAACCCCGGGGTCAGCAGATACGCAGTATTTT. Translating it yields CASSRRTPGSADTQYF.

This chain joins TRBV29-1 and TRBJ2-2; D might be TRBD2 (5 bases). Germline V lookup: CDR1 SQVTM, CDR2 ANQGSEA. V was pared by 7 bases and J by 6 bases, with 18 bases between. The CDR3 covers 14 residues. CDR3 residues: CSAARGLVAGELFF. CDR3 nucleotides: TGCAGCGCCGCTCGAGGGTTGGTGGCCGGGGAGCTGTTTTTT.

Only a few counts were recorded for this clone. The chain joins TRBV27 to TRBJ1-1; D unclear. This CDR3 region has 13 residues. V lost 5 bases and J 0 bases, leaving 7 bases between the germline ends. CDR1 and CDR2 (germline): MNHEY, SMNVEV (reference sequence). In nucleotides, the CDR3 is TGTGCCAGCAGTCTAATGATGAACACTGAAGCTTTCTTT. It codes for CASSLMMNTEAFF.

J is TRBJ1-2 and V is TRBV3-1 (or the pseudogene TRBV3-2), with D perhaps TRBD1 (6 bases). The V and J ends lost 0 bases and 6 bases respectively, with 17 bases between them. Germline CDR1 LGHDT, CDR2 YNNKEL (reference sequence). The CDR3 sequence is 16 residues long. The CDR3 protein is CASSQDNRGNLHGYTF. The DNA for the CDR3 is TGTGCCAGCAGCCAAGATAATAGGGGGAATTTGCATGGCTACACCTTC.

The chain uses TRBV6-4 and TRBJ2-7; 9 bases match TRBD1. After removal of 4 bases from V and 4 bases from J, the junction contained 11 bases not matched to a gene. Looked up from germline, CDR1 is MRHNA and CDR2 is SNTAGT. The CDR3 has 16 amino acids. CDR3 amino acids: CASSAVPGQGQYEQYF. In nucleotides, the CDR3 is TGTGCCAGCAGTGCTGTCCCGGGACAGGGTCAGTACGAGCAGTACTTC.

Regarding this clone: Other DNA sequences from this sample encode an identical CDR3 as well. V usage is TRBV24-1 and J usage is TRBJ2-1; a possible D gene is TRBD1 (5 bases). The CDR3 has 13 residues. Germline V gives CDR1 KGHDR, CDR2 SFDVKD. Trimming stripped 3 bases from V and 6 bases from J, with 8 bases between. In DNA, the CDR3 is TGTGCCACCAGTGATGGGGCCCGCAATGAGCAGTTCTTC. Its protein product is CATSDGARNEQFF.

As DNA, the CDR3 is TGCGCCAGCAGTGATGTGCTCCGCGGGAGCTCCTACAATGAGCAGTTCTTC. Translation gives CASSDVLRGSSYNEQFF. The chain joins TRBV10-1 to TRBJ2-1, with 7 bases fitting TRBD2. CDR3 length: 17 residues. Germline V lookup: CDR1 WNHNN, CDR2 SYGVQD (reference sequence). With 3 bases clipped from V and 0 bases from J, the junction kept 8 bases outside the gene matches.

This clone is deemed medium-sized. This rearrangement joins TRBV15 to TRBJ2-1; 9 bases agree with TRBD2. The CDR3 consists of 14 residues. Germline CDR1 is LNHNV and CDR2 is YYDKDF (reference sequence). The V gene end was trimmed by 1 base and the J gene end by 11 bases; junction bases not matched to a gene: 6. The CDR3 is CATSRVEREVKQFF. The CDR3 nucleotides read TGTGCCACCAGCAGAGTTGAGCGGGAGGTGAAGCAGTTCTTC.

This chain connects TRBV18 to TRBJ1-6; a weak D match, TRBD1 (5 bases). V was shortened by 4 bases and J by 5 bases, with 12 bases between the two germline ends. The germline V gene encodes CDR1 KGHSH and CDR2 LQKENI. CDR3 length: 15 amino acids. The CDR3 is CASSLNTGDNSPLHF. In nucleotides, the CDR3 is TGTGCCAGCTCACTAAACACAGGAGATAATTCACCCCTCCACTTT.

The CDR3 region has the DNA TGTGCCAGCACCAGAACCGGGACAAAGTACCAAGAGACCCAGTACTTC. Its protein product is CASTRTGTKYQETQYF. The genes are TRBV2 and TRBJ2-5, with D tentatively TRBD1 (6 bases). The V end was cut by 7 bases, the J end by 0 bases, with 18 bases between. The CDR3 is made up of 16 amino acids. Per the germline V gene, CDR1 is SNHLY and CDR2 is FYNNEI.